Reported below is one T cell receptor (beta chain). It lacks a known antigen. No quality values exist for individual bases; no much larger clone is one base distant. The sample is drawn from a study of T-cell reconstitution after alpha-beta-depleted transplantation in children (dated by TCRdb to 2016 to 2018). In the study overall: T-cell immune reconstitution after TCRalphabeta/CD19-depleted allogeneic hematopoietic cell transplantation in children was quantitatively tracked in the study by means of TCR repertoire profiling.

Libraries were made using PCR. TCRdb records Illumina HiSeq 2500 as the sequencer. Molecular barcoding was employed in the preparation of TCR libraries, with unique molecular identifiers being used to normalize TCRbeta repertoire quantification. Starting from the raw public reads, TCRdb applied fastp trimming at Q25, assembled clones with MiXCR and retained in-frame beta chains. Here each entry gathers all rows of one CDR3 protein and keeps the most common genes and DNA. This sample gives roughly 790,000 distinct CDR3 sequences in total; about 16% of them show up just once. Together, the top ten hold approximately 5% of the sample. Results and caveats for the whole study, not just this receptor: Over the following months the frequencies of hyperexpanded clones went down, and after one year T-cell counts and TCRbeta diversity were mostly credited to newly produced T cells. In some patients, the high TCRbeta diversity seen at day 60 was put down to recipient T cells and intrathymic progenitors that had survived conditioning. The apparently early recovery of alphabetaT-cell counts about two months after transplant reportedly depended on only several hundred rapidly expanded clones that came from non-depleted graft cells.

Explained via the paper, the treatment or condition label denotes: allogeneic hematopoietic cell transplantation with graft depleted of TCRalphabeta T cells and CD19 B cells. The transplant recipients were children given TCRalphabeta/CD19-depleted allogeneic hematopoietic cell grafts. V sheds 4 bases and J sheds 1 base, leaving 10 bases between their ends. CDR1 and CDR2 (KGHDR, SFDVKD) derive from the germline V gene. The CDR3 holds 15 amino acids from the cysteine to the phenylalanine. Left in the record is the CDR3 DNA by itself, 45 bases read in frame from the first base. This sample comprised PBMCs, mostly from graft donor cells, obtained 360 days after TCRalphabeta/CD19-depleted stem cell transplant. This clonotype was obtained from a male patient between 10 and 17 years old who had a stem cell transplant for acute lymphoblastic leukemia, so the T cells may come from the graft donor. This sequence uses TRBV24-1 and TRBJ1-5, with the identity of the D gene unclear. The DNA sequence reads TGTGCCACCAGTGACGGTTCGGTGAGCAATCAGCCCCAGCATTTT. It translates to CATSDGSVSNQPQHF.